This T cell receptor beta chain was identified during a study of early T cells in non-severe SARS-CoV-2 infection. The wider study: Bulk RNA isolated from unsorted whole blood underwent sequencing; chains were not paired. Study findings and constraints: Reliance on VDJdb matching favored anti-spike CD8 responses; private and CD4 specificities were missed.

Trimming at V came to 3 bases and at J to 6 bases, leaving 6 bases not matched to a gene. Germline V gene sequence: CDR1 MNHNY, CDR2 SVGAGI (reference sequence). This CDR3 has 15 amino acids. The table lists this clonotype with a few counts. Its matching antigen is unknown. Individual cDNA molecules received unique molecular identifiers. TCRdb recomputed calls from the 5' RACE reads with MiXCR, one row per CDR3 protein. The data contain about 55,000 distinct CDR3 sequences, approximately 13% of them seen just once; the ten biggest clones take up around 1.4%. This chain uses TRBV6-6 with TRBJ1-2; 11 bases agree with TRBD1. Input material: whole blood. This receptor was obtained from an adult who was a healthcare worker with PCR-confirmed SARS-CoV-2 infection or an uninfected control (not recorded which). CDR3: CASSYFRTGGDGYTF. CDR3 DNA sequence: TGTGCCAGCAGTTATTTTCGGACAGGGGGCGATGGCTACACCTTC.